The clone carrying this T cell receptor beta chain was recorded once. One entry per CDR3 protein results from TCRdb running MiXCR on the RT-PCR reads. Of approximately 720,000 distinct CDR3 sequences listed, around 14% were seen once; the top ten hold roughly 3.9%. This CDR3 region has 13 residues. V was clipped by 6 bases and J by 10 bases; unmatched bases: 7. Germline CDR1 and CDR2: MDHEN and SYDVKM. The sample was memory CD4+ T cells from blood. The chain links TRBV28 to TRBJ1-4, with 8 positions matching TRBD1. The TCR was taken from a female donor in good health, serving as a healthy control. This CDR3 is CASRNTGGGKLFF. In DNA form, the CDR3 reads TGTGCCAGCAGGAACACAGGGGGAGGAAAACTGTTTTTT.